Given below is one T cell receptor beta chain in context. The sample belongs to a study of control samples from healthy donors and cancer patients. Only in-frame clones appear in the TCRdb table, and some are missing; sequencing was by immunoSEQ multiplex PCR. The sample lists 120,000 or so clones; 85% to 90% were seen once. Deletions cut 5 bases from V and 0 bases from J, with 14 bases between. CDR1 and CDR2 (germline): SSHAT, FNYEAQ (reference sequence). The CDR3 loop spans 16 amino acids. Sequenced input: blood. The chain uses TRBV7-7 and TRBJ1-3, with TRBD1 as a possible D gene (6 bases). This receptor was taken from a man aged 30-40 years in good health. DNA for the CDR3: TGTGCCAGCAGCAACGGTCCGGGGGCCTCTGGAAACACCATATATTTT. Protein: CASSNGPGASGNTIYF.